These 29 T cell receptor beta chains were all obtained from the same sample, sequenced in a study of T cells in Graves' hyperthyroidism and ophthalmopathy. Amplified regions were TCR beta CDR3 sequences from RNA transcripts. TCR CDR3 regions were first amplified by RT-PCR with HTBI primers. TCRdb re-analysed the multiplex PCR reads in MiXCR, keeping a single row per CDR3 protein. Here the sample spans about 320,000 distinct CDR3 sequences, around 17% being singletons. Sequencing was carried out using blood. All receptors come from a man aged 25 to 40 with Graves' hyperthyroidism.

The chain is built from TRBV7-9 and TRBJ1-5, with no clear D. Germline V gene data show CDR1 as SEHNR and CDR2 as FQNEAQ (reference sequence). V was clipped by 5 bases and J by 5 bases, with 10 bases between them. There are 13 residues in the CDR3. CDR3 region: CASSIDLDQPQHF. For the CDR3, the DNA is TGTGCCAGCAGCATAGACCTCGATCAGCCCCAGCATTTT.

This clonotype was detected ten times or more. The genes are TRBV27 and TRBJ2-7, with TRBD1 matching over 8 bases. Germline V lookup: CDR1 MNHEY, CDR2 SMNVEV (reference sequence). J lost 7 bases, V lost 4 bases, and 9 bases had no gene match. The CDR3 covers 14 residues. In nucleotides, the CDR3 is TGTGCCAGCAGTTCGGGACAGGCCTTTCGGGAGCAGTACTTC. The encoded protein is CASSSGQAFREQYF.

This clonotype was seen many times. The chain links TRBV11-3 to TRBJ2-1; unclear D gene. In germline, CDR1 is SGHNT, CDR2 YENEEA. The V end lost 0 bases, the J end lost 8 bases, and 8 bases lay between the germline ends. The CDR3 sequence is 13 residues long. The DNA of the CDR3 is TGTGCCAGCAGCTTAGAGGTCTCAGATGAGCAGTTCTTC. This encodes CASSLEVSDEQFF.

This clonotype was seen a handful of times. The rearrangement joins TRBV11-2 to TRBJ2-5; 9 bases agree with TRBD1. J gave up 4 bases and V 4 bases, and 7 bases lay outside the gene matches. The CDR3 length is 15 residues. CDR1 is SGHAT, CDR2 FQNNGV, per germline. CDR3 sequence reads: CASSSRDRVRETQYF. DNA for the CDR3: TGTGCCAGCAGCTCCCGGGACAGGGTGCGAGAGACCCAGTACTTC. Drawing the rest from reference TRBV11-2 and TRBJ2-5, the complete variable domain is EAGVAQSPRYKIIEKRQSVAFWCNPISGHATLYWYQQILGQGPKLLIQFQNNGVVDDSQLPKDRFSAERLKGVDSTLKIQPAKLEDSAVYLCASSSRDRVRETQYFGPGTRLLVL.

The genes are TRBV4-2 and TRBJ2-1, with 8 positions matching TRBD1. With V trimmed by 2 bases and J by 7 bases, 4 bases remained unmatched. The CDR3 runs 14 residues. Germline CDR1 LGHNA, CDR2 YNFKEQ. The CDR3 DNA is TGTGCCAGCAGCCAACAGGGGGCGCAGAATGAGCAGTTCTTC. Amino acid sequence: CASSQQGAQNEQFF.

The chain couples TRBV10-3 to TRBJ2-6; D may match TRBD1 or TRBD2 (5 bases each). Trimming pared 7 bases from V and 2 bases from J, leaving 15 bases between. Germline V gene lookup returns CDR1 ENHRY and CDR2 SYGVKD. The CDR3 totals 16 residues. The CDR3 DNA reads TGTGCCATCACCGAGGGGCTCGGTGCTGGGGCCAACGTCCTGACTTTC. This codes for CAITEGLGAGANVLTF.

J is TRBJ1-1 and V is TRBV5-6; D ambiguous. V lost 6 bases and J lost 1, with 10 bases in between. The CDR3 has 13 residues. Germline V gene data show CDR1 as SGHDT and CDR2 as YYEEEE. The CDR3 DNA reads as TGTGCCAGCACCCTTGGTTGGAACACTGAAGCTTTCTTT. This translates into CASTLGWNTEAFF. Using reference TRBV5-6 and TRBJ1-1 for the parts outside the CDR3, the full variable domain is DAGVTQSPTHLIKTRGQQVTLRCSPKSGHDTVSWYQQALGQGPQFIFQYYEEEERQRGNFPDRFSGHQFPNYSSELNVNALLLGDSALYLCASTLGWNTEAFFGQGTRLTVV.

The chain employs TRBV4-2 and TRBJ2-3; 11 nucleotides agree with TRBD2. Losses at the gene ends were 4 bases for V and 6 bases for J; bases not matched to a gene: 12. Germline V gene sequence: CDR1 LGHNA, CDR2 YNFKEQ. The CDR3 has 17 amino acids. The CDR3 reads CASSPKSKVAGGDTQYF. In DNA form, the CDR3 reads TGTGCCAGCAGCCCTAAGTCTAAGGTAGCGGGAGGGGATACGCAGTATTTT.

This clonotype showed up many times. The chain links TRBV28 to TRBJ2-7, with 9 bases aligning to TRBD1. Germline loops: CDR1 MDHEN, CDR2 SYDVKM. The CDR3 is made up of 15 amino acids. The V and J ends lost 7 bases and 0 bases, in that order; junction bases with no gene match: 7. As DNA, the CDR3 is TGTGCCAGCAAAACAGGGGGCACGAGCTCCTACGAGCAGTACTTC. Its protein is CASKTGGTSSYEQYF.

Many counts were recorded for this clonotype. The V call is TRBV6-5, the J call TRBJ2-2; 14 bases are shared with TRBD2. Germline loops: CDR1 MNHEY, CDR2 SVGAGI. The CDR3 totals 19 residues. With V trimmed by 2 bases and J by 6 bases, 11 bases remained unmatched. For the CDR3, the DNA is TGTGCCAGCAGTTACCTCGACGGGACTAGCGGGAGTAGCTCCGGGGAGCTGTTTTTT. Its protein is CASSYLDGTSGSSSGELFF.

The chain employs TRBV9 and TRBJ2-5, with D tentatively TRBD1 (6 bases). V lost 0 bases, J lost 4 bases, and 13 bases lay in between. CDR1 is SGDLS and CDR2 is YYNGEE in the germline V gene. This CDR3 region has 15 residues. The CDR3 is CASSVDGGAGETQYF. Written as DNA, the CDR3 is TGTGCCAGCAGCGTAGATGGGGGCGCCGGAGAGACCCAGTACTTC.

This chain connects TRBV12-3 or TRBV12-4 to TRBJ1-3, with D possibly TRBD1 on 5 matching bases. The CDR3 totals 13 residues. V was clipped by 7 bases and J by 0 bases, with 7 bases between them. The CDR3 nucleotides read TGTGCCAGCAACGGGGGCTCTGGAAACACCATATATTTT. Translated: CASNGGSGNTIYF.

This clonotype was recorded many times. This rearrangement joins TRBV29-1 to TRBJ1-2; 9 bases align to TRBD1. Germline V gene lookup returns CDR1 SQVTM and CDR2 ANQGSEA. V lost 6 bases to trimming and J lost 6 bases; unmatched junction nucleotides: 14. There are 15 residues in the CDR3. The CDR3 here is CSVKTPGRDRDGYTF. In nucleotides, the CDR3 is TGCAGCGTCAAAACCCCCGGTCGGGACAGGGATGGCTACACCTTC.

This clonotype has just a few counts. The chain couples TRBV30 to TRBJ2-7; perhaps D is TRBD1 or TRBD2 (5 bases each). The end of the DNA is better explained by TRBJ2-1, so the J call may be wrong. The CDR3 covers 13 residues. The V gene's germline CDR1 is GTSNPN and CDR2 SVGIG (reference sequence). The CDR3 bases are TGTGCCTGGAGTGTATCGGGGACCTACGAGCAGTTCTTC. This encodes CAWSVSGTYEQFF.

The V gene is TRBV2, the J gene TRBJ1-6, with D possibly matching TRBD1 (5 bases). Germline-derived CDR1 and CDR2 are SNHLY and FYNNEI. V dropped 11 bases and J dropped 1 base, with 12 bases sitting between them. The CDR3 has 14 residues. Here the CDR3 reads CAGDWGSYNSPLHF. CDR3 DNA: TGTGCCGGCGATTGGGGGTCCTATAATTCACCCCTCCACTTT.

The rearrangement uses TRBV9 and TRBJ2-1; 7 bases map to TRBD1. Germline loops: CDR1 SGDLS, CDR2 YYNGEE. The CDR3 has 14 amino acids. Germline trimming cut 4 bases from V and 8 bases from J; bases unmatched to any gene: 9. Here the CDR3 DNA reads TGTGCCAGCAGCATAGGGGGCTTCGGCTATGAGCAGTTCTTC. Amino acid sequence: CASSIGGFGYEQFF. Using reference TRBV9 and TRBJ2-1 for the parts outside the CDR3, the full variable domain is DSGVTQTPKHLITATGQRVTLRCSPRSGDLSVYWYQQSLDQGLQFLIQYYNGEERAKGNILERFSAQQFPDLHSELNLSSLELGDSALYFCASSIGGFGYEQFFGPGTRLTVL.

V usage is TRBV7-2 and J usage is TRBJ2-1; D is undetermined. Trimming took 1 base from V and 0 from J, leaving 19 bases between them. This CDR3 region has 19 residues. The V gene's germline CDR1 is SGHTA and CDR2 FQGNSA. The CDR3 nucleotides read TGTGCCAGCAGCTTAGATGGGGATCCCCCATTTAGCTCCTACAATGAGCAGTTCTTC. Amino acids: CASSLDGDPPFSSYNEQFF.

Many counts were recorded for this clonotype. The J gene is TRBJ2-3, the V gene TRBV7-2, with 14 bases fitting TRBD2. V dropped 6 bases and J dropped 6; count of bases not matched to a gene: 5. Germline V gives CDR1 SGHTA, CDR2 FQGNSA. CDR3 length: 15 residues. The CDR3 DNA is TGTGCCAGCAGAAAGACTAGCGGGAGGGTCGATACGCAGTATTTT. Translated, it gives CASRKTSGRVDTQYF.

This clonotype was counted ten times or more. The V gene is TRBV6-1, the J gene TRBJ1-2; TRBD1 might be the D (6 bases). Germline lookup yields CDR1 MNHNS and CDR2 SASEGT. This CDR3 contains 14 residues. The V gene lost 11 bases and the J gene lost 1 base, with 17 bases spanning the gap. The CDR3 region has the DNA TGTGCCGGACGGCTAGGGGGTATTAACTATGGCTACACCTTC. Protein sequence: CAGRLGGINYGYTF.

This clonotype was recorded a few times. The rearrangement uses TRBV10-3 and TRBJ1-1; D unclear. V lost 6 bases and J lost 5, with 19 bases in between. Germline assignment: CDR1 ENHRY and CDR2 SYGVKD. The CDR3 consists of 15 residues. Here the CDR3 reads CAIRLGQWVLTEAFF. CDR3 in DNA: TGTGCCATCAGGCTCGGGCAGTGGGTTTTGACTGAAGCTTTCTTT.

This clonotype occurred a few times. The chain uses TRBV4-2 and TRBJ2-5; possibly TRBD1 for D (5 bases). Trimming removed 1 base at V and 1 base at J, with 7 bases between. Germline CDR1 reads LGHNA; CDR2 reads YNFKEQ. CDR3 length equals 14 residues. The CDR3 loop reads CASSQGGPQETQYF. The DNA for the CDR3 is TGTGCCAGCAGCCAAGGGGGCCCCCAAGAGACCCAGTACTTC.

At least ten counts were recorded for this clonotype. The chain employs TRBV28 and TRBJ1-2; tentatively, D is TRBD1 (6 bases). Germline V gene lookup returns CDR1 MDHEN and CDR2 SYDVKM. V lost 2 bases and J lost 3, with 10 bases in between. CDR3 length: 14 amino acids. In DNA form, the CDR3 reads TGTGCCAGCAGTTTAGGTTCAGGGGACTATGGCTACACCTTC. Its translation is CASSLGSGDYGYTF.

Worth noting for this clonotype: A much larger clonotype is one base distant, so this may be a read error. This chain joins TRBV6-1 and TRBJ1-1; TRBD1 might be the D (5 bases). This CDR3 region has 15 residues. Trimming left V 11 bases short and J 1 base short, with 20 bases between. The germline CDR1 and CDR2 sequences are MNHNS and SASEGT. Written as DNA, the CDR3 is TGTGCCGGCACCTCCCCGGGGCAGGGGAACACTGAAGCTTTCTTT. It is translated as CAGTSPGQGNTEAFF.

The chain combines TRBV18 with TRBJ2-1; 10 positions agree with TRBD1. With 6 bases clipped from V and 5 bases from J, the junction kept 16 bases outside the gene matches. Germline V CDR1 and CDR2: KGHSH, LQKENI. CDR3 length: 18 amino acids. CDR3 nucleotide sequence: TGTGCCAGCTCCCCGGGACAGGGGCGGGGTCAAGCTAACAATGAGCAGTTCTTC. This codes for CASSPGQGRGQANNEQFF.

This clonotype has a count of ten or more. The rearrangement uses TRBV4-1 and TRBJ2-7; no clear D. Germline V gene data show CDR1 as MGHRA and CDR2 as YSYEKL. Trimming removed 0 bases from V and 7 bases from J, with 7 bases in between. This CDR3 comprises 12 residues. The CDR3: CASSQDGGEQYF. For the CDR3, the DNA is TGCGCCAGCAGCCAAGACGGTGGAGAGCAGTACTTC.

This clonotype appeared many times. This chain links TRBV30 with TRBJ2-7, with TRBD1 identical over 10 bases. The CDR3 length is 14 residues. CDR1 and CDR2 from the germline V gene are GTSNPN and SVGIG (reference sequence). V shed 3 bases, J shed 2 bases, and the junction held 4 bases outside the gene matches. CDR3 nucleotides: TGTGCCTGGAGAAGGGGACAGGGGACCTACGAGCAGTACTTC. Translated: CAWRRGQGTYEQYF.

This sequence joins TRBV14 and TRBJ1-1, with D unclear. V dropped 4 bases and J dropped 6 bases, with 12 bases sitting between them. Per the germline V gene, CDR1 is SGHDN and CDR2 is FVKESK. CDR3 length: 13 residues. CDR3 loop: CASSLGPWAEAFF. CDR3 bases: TGTGCCAGCAGCCTTGGACCCTGGGCTGAAGCTTTCTTT.

This clonotype was counted ten times or more. The chain links TRBV5-5 to TRBJ1-5; D gene uncertain. Trimming took off 4 bases at V and 3 bases at J, with 14 bases between the two ends. The CDR3 has 15 residues. Germline loops: CDR1 SGHKS, CDR2 YYEKEE (reference sequence). The chain's CDR3 is CASSRNAGTNQPQHF. CDR3 DNA sequence: TGTGCCAGCAGCCGCAATGCAGGTACCAATCAGCCCCAGCATTTT.

The chain joins TRBV25-1 to TRBJ1-6; D is possibly TRBD1 (6 bases). CDR1 and CDR2 (germline): MGHDK, SYGVNS. The CDR3 has 14 amino acids. Trimming left V 6 bases short and J 8 bases short, with 14 bases between. CDR3: CASRRDTRDSPLHF. CDR3 DNA: TGTGCCAGCAGGAGGGACACTAGGGATTCACCCCTCCACTTT.